The 10 T cell receptor beta chains in this list originate from one sample, sequenced in a study of regulatory T cells in long-lasting Graves disease. In building TCR beta libraries, iRepertoire HTBI primers were used together with Arm-PCR of CDR3 regions. TCRdb called the multiplex PCR reads again in MiXCR, with one record for every CDR3 protein. Of about 300,000 distinct CDR3 sequences listed, more than 15% are singletons. Time point denoted: newly diagnosed GD, antithyroid drugs for less than 3 months. Scientists built the TCR library using RNA that was extracted from PBMCs. The sample in question was peripheral blood mononuclear cells (PBMCs), obtained at new diagnosis, from a patient treated with antithyroid drugs. The source of these receptors is a female donor with Graves disease.

This clonotype was recorded many times. The rearrangement links TRBV24-1 to TRBJ2-3; D gene uncertain. The germline CDR1 and CDR2 sequences are KGHDR and SFDVKD. The CDR3 totals 16 residues. Trimming stripped 4 bases from V and 4 bases from J, with 17 bases between. The CDR3, as DNA: TGTGCCACCAGTGACACCGGTGGTGTGGGTGCAGATACGCAGTATTTT. Translated: CATSDTGGVGADTQYF.

The chain couples TRBV2 to TRBJ2-5; D may be TRBD2 (6 bases). The germline V gene encodes CDR1 SNHLY and CDR2 FYNNEI. The CDR3 covers 15 residues. Trimming took 9 bases from V and 3 from J, leaving 20 bases between them. This CDR3 is CASIGTGSPEETQYF. The DNA of the CDR3 is TGTGCCAGTATTGGGACCGGGAGCCCCGAAGAGACCCAGTACTTC.

Turning to this clonotype: This sequence may be a read error, since a much larger clone differs from it by one base. The genes are TRBV6-1 and TRBJ1-2; 9 positions match TRBD1. Germline CDR1 reads MNHNS; CDR2 reads SASEGT. The CDR3 is 14 amino acids. CDR3 sequence reads: CASIEDRGGDGHTF. CDR3 nucleotides: TGTGCCAGCATTGAGGACAGGGGAGGGGATGGCCACACCTTC.

V and J are TRBV20-1 and TRBJ1-5, with 7 bases that match TRBD1. Looked up from germline, CDR1 is DFQATT and CDR2 is SNEGSKA (reference sequence). This CDR3 comprises 14 residues. With V trimmed by 6 bases and J by 8 bases, 13 bases remained unmatched. The CDR3 nucleotides are TGCAGTGCAACCCCAGCCCAGGGGGAAGAGCCCCAGCATTTT. Its protein is CSATPAQGEEPQHF.

In this sample, this clonotype turned up many times. This chain links TRBV28 with TRBJ2-5; D is undetermined. The ends were cut back, 6 bases at V and 7 bases at J, with 9 bases in the middle. The CDR3 runs 11 residues. Germline lookup yields CDR1 MDHEN and CDR2 SYDVKM. The CDR3 nucleotides read TGTGCCAGCAGCCCTGCAGGGACCCAGTACTTC. It is translated as CASSPAGTQYF.

This clonotype occurred many times. The chain recombines TRBV19 with TRBJ2-7; D uncertain. The CDR3 totals 14 residues. CDR1 LNHDA and CDR2 SQIVND come from the germline V gene (reference sequence). The V gene lost 1 base and the J gene lost 7 bases, with 14 bases spanning the gap. In nucleotides, the CDR3 is TGTGCCAGTAGTATAGCTTACGGAAGCAGGGAGCAGTACTTC. Residues: CASSIAYGSREQYF.

This clonotype was seen many times. The chain recombines TRBV7-2 with TRBJ2-7; no clear D gene. Germline CDR1 reads SGHTA; CDR2 reads FQGNSA. The CDR3 covers 14 residues. V shed 4 bases and J shed 3 bases, with 13 bases lying between them. CDR3 DNA sequence: TGTGCCAGCAGCTCCTCCTATGGCGTCTACGAGCAGTACTTC. Its protein is CASSSSYGVYEQYF.

This clonotype was counted at least ten times. The rearrangement links TRBV7-3 to TRBJ2-7, with TRBD1 identical over 7 bases. The CDR3 sequence is 18 residues long. Germline V gene lookup returns CDR1 SGHTA and CDR2 FQGTGA. With 3 bases clipped from V and 2 bases from J, the junction kept 16 bases outside the gene matches. The CDR3 spells CASSFPLLERQGPYEQYF. The CDR3, as DNA: TGTGCCAGCAGCTTCCCCCTACTTGAAAGACAGGGCCCCTACGAGCAGTACTTC.

The table lists this clonotype with a count of one. Given a much more abundant clone one base away, this may be a read error. The chain couples TRBV4-1 to TRBJ2-7; D is tentatively TRBD1 or TRBD2 (6 bases each). V lost 0 bases to trimming and J lost 0 bases, with 15 bases between them. The germline CDR1 and CDR2 sequences are MGHRA and YSYEKL. The length of the CDR3 is 17 residues. CDR3 protein: CASSQDFGGTISYEQYF. CDR3 coding DNA: TGCGCCAGCAGCCAAGATTTCGGCGGGACAATCTCCTACGAGCAGTACTTC.

This clonotype was picked up many times. V and J are TRBV4-1 and TRBJ2-5; 10 bases map to TRBD1. V shed 2 bases and J 5 bases; nucleotides not matched to a gene: 2. The CDR3 is made up of 14 amino acids. CDR1 and CDR2 from the germline V gene are MGHRA and YSYEKL. The CDR3 region has the DNA TGCGCCAGCAGCCAACCGGGACAGGGGGAGACCCAGTACTTC. Encoded protein: CASSQPGQGETQYF.